This is a list of T cell receptor beta chains from one sample in a study of control samples from healthy donors and cancer patients. Assay used: immunoSEQ multiplex PCR; TCRdb lists only in-frame clones, some missing. The sample has some 130,000 clones; roughly 92% are singletons. The specimen sequenced was blood. These receptors were collected from a man younger than 35 in good health. Each CDR3 is given with its conserved first and last residue. The D gene is left open where the match is weak. Clone size appears in some rows only: once, few, many, or a class for an expanded clone.

clone size: -
J gene: TRBJ2-3
V gene: TRBV9
D gene: -
CDR3 DNA: TGTGCCAGCAGCGTACAGAGTAGCACAGATACGCAGTATTTT
CDR3 protein: CASSVQSSTDTQYF

clone size: -
J gene: TRBJ2-3
V gene: TRBV6-4
D gene: -
CDR3 DNA: TGTGCCAGCAGTGCCGGTAGAGGTGGGGTAACTAGCACAGATACGCAGTATTTT
CDR3 protein: CASSAGRGGVTSTDTQYF

clone size: -
J gene: TRBJ2-5
V gene: TRBV21-1
D gene: -
CDR3 DNA: TGTGCCAGCAGCAAAGACAGGGGCCAAGAGACCCAGTACTTC
CDR3 protein: CASSKDRGQETQYF

clone size: -
J gene: TRBJ1-2
V gene: TRBV10-3
D gene: -
CDR3 DNA: TGTGCCATCAGTGAGGACCCCTCCTATGGCTACACCTTC
CDR3 protein: CAISEDPSYGYTF

clone size: -
J gene: TRBJ2-3
V gene: TRBV5-1
D gene: TRBD2
CDR3 DNA: TGCGCCAGCAGCGATATCGAGACTAGCGCCCCAGATACGCAGTATTTT
CDR3 protein: CASSDIETSAPDTQYF

clone size: once
J gene: TRBJ1-2
V gene: TRBV6-6
D gene: TRBD1
CDR3 DNA: TGTGCCAGCAGTTATTACAGGGGGAATGGCTACACCTTC
CDR3 protein: CASSYYRGNGYTF

clone size: -
J gene: TRBJ2-3
V gene: TRBV19
D gene: TRBD2
CDR3 DNA: TGTGCCAGTAGTTTACGACTAGCGGGAAATACGCAGTATTTT
CDR3 protein: CASSLRLAGNTQYF

clone size: -
J gene: TRBJ1-2
V gene: TRBV30
D gene: -
CDR3 DNA: TGTGCCTGGAAGGGAACGATGAATCTTGCTAACTATGGCTACACCTTC
CDR3 protein: CAWKGTMNLANYGYTF

clone size: -
J gene: TRBJ2-1
V gene: TRBV11-3
D gene: TRBD1
CDR3 DNA: TGTGCCAGCAGCTTAGGGACAGGATCGAACAATGAGCAGTTCTTC
CDR3 protein: CASSLGTGSNNEQFF

clone size: -
J gene: TRBJ1-1
V gene: TRBV19
D gene: -
CDR3 DNA: TGTGCCAGTCGGGGGGGTCCTAACCCATACTTT
CDR3 protein: CASRGGPNPYF

clone size: -
J gene: TRBJ1-2
V gene: TRBV7-2
D gene: TRBD1
CDR3 DNA: TGTGCCAGCAGAGGGACAGGCCCAGGTGGCTTTAACTATGGCTACACCTTC
CDR3 protein: CASRGTGPGGFNYGYTF

clone size: -
J gene: TRBJ2-5
V gene: TRBV9
D gene: -
CDR3 DNA: TGTGCCAGCAGCCCTGACAGACAAGAGACCCAGTACTTC
CDR3 protein: CASSPDRQETQYF

clone size: -
J gene: TRBJ1-6
V gene: TRBV10-3
D gene: TRBD1
CDR3 DNA: TGTGCCATCAGACAGACAGGGGGCAATAATTCACCCCTCCACTTT
CDR3 protein: CAIRQTGGNNSPLHF

clone size: once
J gene: TRBJ2-7
V gene: TRBV5-6
D gene: TRBD1
CDR3 DNA: TGTGCCAGCGAGGGTGAGAGACAGGGATTTTCCTACGAGCAGTACTTC
CDR3 protein: CASEGERQGFSYEQYF

clone size: -
J gene: TRBJ2-5
V gene: TRBV19
D gene: -
CDR3 DNA: TGTGCCAGTAGTATCAACAGTAGCCCGAAGACCCAGTACTTC
CDR3 protein: CASSINSSPKTQYF

clone size: -
J gene: TRBJ2-3
V gene: TRBV7-6
D gene: TRBD2
CDR3 DNA: TGTGCCAGCAGCTTAGGGACTAGCGCCACAGATACGCAGTATTTT
CDR3 protein: CASSLGTSATDTQYF

clone size: -
J gene: TRBJ1-1
V gene: TRBV14
D gene: TRBD1
CDR3 DNA: TGTGCCAGCAGCCAATTCAAGACAGGGGAGAACACTGAAGCTTTCTTT
CDR3 protein: CASSQFKTGENTEAFF

clone size: -
J gene: TRBJ2-2
V gene: TRBV11-2
D gene: TRBD2
CDR3 DNA: TGTGCCAGCAGCTACCCTAGCGGGGGGTTAATCACCGGGGAGCTGTTTTTT
CDR3 protein: CASSYPSGGLITGELFF

clone size: -
J gene: TRBJ1-2
V gene: TRBV9
D gene: TRBD1
CDR3 DNA: TGTGCCAGCAGCGTAATGACAGGGTCATATGGCTACACCTTC
CDR3 protein: CASSVMTGSYGYTF

clone size: -
J gene: TRBJ2-3
V gene: TRBV3-1/TRBV3-2
D gene: TRBD2
CDR3 DNA: TGTGCCAGCAGCCCTTTCGGGGGGGCCCACACAGATACGCAGTATTTT
CDR3 protein: CASSPFGGAHTDTQYF

clone size: -
J gene: TRBJ2-7
V gene: TRBV6-5
D gene: -
CDR3 DNA: TGTGCCAGCAGTTCGCCCTCAGGCTCCTACGAGCAGTACTTC
CDR3 protein: CASSSPSGSYEQYF

clone size: -
J gene: TRBJ2-1
V gene: TRBV19
D gene: TRBD1
CDR3 DNA: TGTGCCAGTAGTGTCGACAGGGGCCGTCTCAATGAGCAGTTCTTC
CDR3 protein: CASSVDRGRLNEQFF

clone size: -
J gene: TRBJ1-1
V gene: TRBV7-9
D gene: -
CDR3 DNA: TGTGCCAGCCCACACGGGGCGAACACTGAAGCTTTCTTT
CDR3 protein: CASPHGANTEAFF

clone size: once
J gene: TRBJ2-1
V gene: TRBV29-1
D gene: TRBD2
CDR3 DNA: TGCAGCATAAACGGGGGGTGGGATGAGCAGTTCTTC
CDR3 protein: CSINGGWDEQFF

clone size: -
J gene: TRBJ1-2
V gene: TRBV24-1
D gene: -
CDR3 DNA: TGTGCCACCAGTGATTTGAGCTCGGGCTGCACCTTC
CDR3 protein: CATSDLSSGCTF

clone size: -
J gene: TRBJ1-2
V gene: TRBV9
D gene: -
CDR3 DNA: TGTGCCAGCAGCGGGAGTATGTCAGTTAACTATGGCTACACCTTC
CDR3 protein: CASSGSMSVNYGYTF

clone size: -
J gene: TRBJ2-5
V gene: TRBV9
D gene: TRBD2
CDR3 DNA: TGTGCCAGCAGCCCTACTAGCGGGGGGGCTTGGGAGACCCAGTACTTC
CDR3 protein: CASSPTSGGAWETQYF

clone size: -
J gene: TRBJ1-2
V gene: TRBV2
D gene: -
CDR3 DNA: TGTGCCAGCAGTGAACAGGGGCAGTATGGCTACACCTTC
CDR3 protein: CASSEQGQYGYTF

clone size: -
J gene: TRBJ2-5
V gene: TRBV5-1
D gene: -
CDR3 DNA: TGCGCCAGCAGGGCCGGGACCAACCAAGAGACCCAGTACTTC
CDR3 protein: CASRAGTNQETQYF

clone size: -
J gene: TRBJ1-3
V gene: TRBV2
D gene: -
CDR3 DNA: TGTGCCAGCGGTTCGAGCCCTGGAAACACCATATATTTT
CDR3 protein: CASGSSPGNTIYF

clone size: -
J gene: TRBJ2-3
V gene: TRBV20-1
D gene: -
CDR3 DNA: TGCAGTGCCACAGTTGCAGATACGCAGTATTTT
CDR3 protein: CSATVADTQYF

clone size: -
J gene: TRBJ1-6
V gene: TRBV6-5
D gene: -
CDR3 DNA: TGTGCCAGCGTCCCTTTATATAATTCACCCCTCCACTTT
CDR3 protein: CASVPLYNSPLHF

clone size: -
J gene: TRBJ1-2
V gene: TRBV18
D gene: TRBD1
CDR3 DNA: TGTGCCAGCTCAACTGTAATTGGGACAGGGGAGTATTTGTATGGCTACACCTTC
CDR3 protein: CASSTVIGTGEYLYGYTF

clone size: -
J gene: TRBJ2-1
V gene: TRBV6-1
D gene: -
CDR3 DNA: TGTGCCAGCAGTGAAAATGTTGTCTATGAGCAGTTCTTC
CDR3 protein: CASSENVVYEQFF

clone size: -
J gene: TRBJ1-4
V gene: TRBV14
D gene: -
CDR3 DNA: TGTGCCAGCAGCCAAGAAGTGGACGGGGAATCGCAGGCTAATGAAAAACTGTTTTTT
CDR3 protein: CASSQEVDGESQANEKLFF

clone size: -
J gene: TRBJ2-2
V gene: TRBV12-3/TRBV12-4
D gene: TRBD1
CDR3 DNA: TGTGCCAGCAGTTATAACAGGGGGGGGGAGCTGTTTTTT
CDR3 protein: CASSYNRGGELFF

clone size: -
J gene: TRBJ1-1
V gene: TRBV7-3
D gene: -
CDR3 DNA: TGTGCCAGCAGCCACGGGAGAAAAGCATATTACACTGAAGCTTTCTTT
CDR3 protein: CASSHGRKAYYTEAFF

clone size: -
J gene: TRBJ2-2
V gene: TRBV30
D gene: -
CDR3 DNA: TGCACGTTCAGGGGGCGGGGGGCGGTCGGGGAGCTGTTTTTT
CDR3 protein: CTFRGRGAVGELFF

clone size: -
J gene: TRBJ2-3
V gene: TRBV9
D gene: -
CDR3 DNA: TGTGCCAGCAGCGCGCGGGGGACAGCTAGCACAGATACGCAGTATTTT
CDR3 protein: CASSARGTASTDTQYF

clone size: -
J gene: TRBJ2-5
V gene: TRBV6-5
D gene: -
CDR3 DNA: TGTGCCAGCAGCAAAGGGGTAGAAGAGACCCAGTACTTC
CDR3 protein: CASSKGVEETQYF

clone size: -
J gene: TRBJ2-1
V gene: TRBV12-3/TRBV12-4
D gene: TRBD2
CDR3 DNA: TGTGCCAGCAGGTCTAGCGGGGGTTATGAGCAGTTCTTC
CDR3 protein: CASRSSGGYEQFF

clone size: -
J gene: TRBJ2-7
V gene: TRBV3-1/TRBV3-2
D gene: -
CDR3 DNA: TGTGCCAGCAGCCCCCCCTTAGGCGAGCAGTACTTC
CDR3 protein: CASSPPLGEQYF

clone size: -
J gene: TRBJ2-3
V gene: TRBV15
D gene: -
CDR3 DNA: TGTGCCACCAGCACGTCGGGTACGCAGTATTTT
CDR3 protein: CATSTSGTQYF

clone size: -
J gene: TRBJ1-2
V gene: TRBV12-5
D gene: -
CDR3 DNA: TGTGCTAGTGGTCAACTCCCTGGGCGCGACTATGGCTACACCTTC
CDR3 protein: CASGQLPGRDYGYTF

clone size: -
J gene: TRBJ2-3
V gene: TRBV3-1/TRBV3-2
D gene: TRBD2
CDR3 DNA: TGTGCCAGCAGCCCGACTAGCGGGGCGACAGATACGCAGTATTTT
CDR3 protein: CASSPTSGATDTQYF

clone size: -
J gene: TRBJ2-3
V gene: TRBV18
D gene: -
CDR3 DNA: TGTGCCAGCTCGCCCGCGGCAGATACGCAGTATTTT
CDR3 protein: CASSPAADTQYF